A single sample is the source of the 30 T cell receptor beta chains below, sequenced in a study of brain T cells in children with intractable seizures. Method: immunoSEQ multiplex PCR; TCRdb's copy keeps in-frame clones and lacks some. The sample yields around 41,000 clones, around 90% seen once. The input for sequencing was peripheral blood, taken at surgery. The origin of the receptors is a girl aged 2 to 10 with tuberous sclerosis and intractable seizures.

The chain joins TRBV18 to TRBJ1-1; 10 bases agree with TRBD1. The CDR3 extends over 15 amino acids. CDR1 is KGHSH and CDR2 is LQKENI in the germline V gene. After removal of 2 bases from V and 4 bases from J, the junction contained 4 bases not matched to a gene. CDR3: CASSPGQGEITEAFF. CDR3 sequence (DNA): TGTGCCAGCTCACCAGGACAGGGGGAAATCACTGAAGCTTTCTTT.

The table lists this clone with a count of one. CDR3 protein: CASSAGPEAFF. Here the CDR3 DNA reads TGTGCCAGCAGCGCGGGCCCTGAAGCTTTCTTT. The genes are TRBV7-6 and TRBJ1-1, with D unclear. This CDR3 spans 11 amino acids. The germline V gene encodes CDR1 SGHVS and CDR2 FNYEAQ. V lost 5 bases and J lost 6, with 7 bases in between.

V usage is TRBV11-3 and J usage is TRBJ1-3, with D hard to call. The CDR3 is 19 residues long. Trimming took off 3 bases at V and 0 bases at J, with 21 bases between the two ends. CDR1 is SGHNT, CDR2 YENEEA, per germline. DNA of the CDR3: TGTGCCAGCAGCTTCTCCCAGACCCGGACGGTGTCCTCTGGAAACACCATATATTTT. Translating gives CASSFSQTRTVSSGNTIYF.

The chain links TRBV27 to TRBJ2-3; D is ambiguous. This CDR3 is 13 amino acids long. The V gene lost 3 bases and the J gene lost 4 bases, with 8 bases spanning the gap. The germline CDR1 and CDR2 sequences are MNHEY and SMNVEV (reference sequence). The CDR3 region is CASSFQTSDTQYF. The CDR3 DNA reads TGTGCCAGCAGTTTCCAAACCTCAGATACGCAGTATTTT.

In DNA, the CDR3 is TGTGCCAGCCAGGAGGGGGGGCGAATCTATAATTCACCCCTCCACTTT. It yields the protein CASQEGGRIYNSPLHF. V usage is TRBV28 and J usage is TRBJ1-6, with D possibly matching TRBD1 (6 bases). The CDR3 extends over 16 amino acids. Germline V gene data show CDR1 as MDHEN and CDR2 as SYDVKM. The V gene lost 8 bases and the J gene lost 3 bases, with 17 bases spanning the gap.

DNA of the CDR3: TGTGCCAGCAGTGAGTCGGGGGGCTACACCTTC. Amino acids: CASSESGGYTF. The rearrangement joins TRBV25-1 to TRBJ1-2, with D unclear. The V and J ends lost 3 bases and 8 bases respectively, with 7 bases between them. CDR3 length: 11 residues. Germline V lookup: CDR1 MGHDK, CDR2 SYGVNS.

The CDR3 protein is CASSLGGKETQYF. The CDR3 bases are TGTGCCAGCAGTTTAGGGGGGAAAGAGACCCAGTACTTC. V is TRBV12-3 or TRBV12-4 and J is TRBJ2-5; D may be TRBD1 or TRBD2 (5 bases each). This CDR3 has 13 residues. V lost 1 base, J lost 3 bases, and 6 bases lay in between.

The CDR3 sequence: CASSLGPVQDYGYTF. The CDR3 DNA follows: TGTGCCAGCAGCTTGGGCCCGGTACAGGACTATGGCTACACCTTC. This chain joins TRBV5-5 and TRBJ1-2; perhaps TRBD1 as D (5 bases). This CDR3 has 15 residues. The ends were cut back, 0 bases at V and 3 bases at J, with 12 bases in the middle. The germline gives CDR1 SGHKS, CDR2 YYEKEE (reference sequence).

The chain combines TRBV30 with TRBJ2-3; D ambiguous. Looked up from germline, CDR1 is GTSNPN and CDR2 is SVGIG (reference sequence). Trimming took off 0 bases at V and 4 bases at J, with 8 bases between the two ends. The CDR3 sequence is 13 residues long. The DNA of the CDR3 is TGTGCCTGGAGTGTCACGGCGCCAGATACGCAGTATTTT. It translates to CAWSVTAPDTQYF.

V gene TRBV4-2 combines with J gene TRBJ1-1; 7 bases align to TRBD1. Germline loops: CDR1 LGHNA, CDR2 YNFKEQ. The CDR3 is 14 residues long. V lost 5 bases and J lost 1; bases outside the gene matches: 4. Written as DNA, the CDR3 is TGTGCCAGCAGCGCCCGACAGGGGAACACTGAAGCTTTCTTT. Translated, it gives CASSARQGNTEAFF.

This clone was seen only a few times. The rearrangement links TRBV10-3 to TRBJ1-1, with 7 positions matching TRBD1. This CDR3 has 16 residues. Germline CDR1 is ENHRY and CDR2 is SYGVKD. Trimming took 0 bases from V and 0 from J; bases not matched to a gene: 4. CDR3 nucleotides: TGTGCCATCAGTGAGTCGGGGACAGCGTTGAACACTGAAGCTTTCTTT. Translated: CAISESGTALNTEAFF.

CDR3 DNA: TGTGCCACCGCGGTTAGAGCGGACGGCACCGGGGAGCTGTTTTTT. This sequence encodes CATAVRADGTGELFF. This rearrangement joins TRBV15 to TRBJ2-2; D might be TRBD2 (5 bases). The V and J ends lost 8 bases and 4 bases respectively, with 17 bases between them. Germline V gene lookup returns CDR1 LNHNV and CDR2 YYDKDF (reference sequence). The CDR3 length is 15 residues.

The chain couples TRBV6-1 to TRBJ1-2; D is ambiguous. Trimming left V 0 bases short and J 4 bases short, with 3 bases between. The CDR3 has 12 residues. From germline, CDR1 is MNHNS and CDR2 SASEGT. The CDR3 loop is CASSEALYGYTF. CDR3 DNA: TGTGCCAGCAGTGAAGCCCTCTATGGCTACACCTTC.

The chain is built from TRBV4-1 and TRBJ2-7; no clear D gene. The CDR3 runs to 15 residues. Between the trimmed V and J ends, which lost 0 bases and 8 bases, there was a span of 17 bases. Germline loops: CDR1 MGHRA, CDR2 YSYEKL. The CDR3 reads CASSQDTQIPIKQYF. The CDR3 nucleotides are TGCGCCAGCAGCCAAGATACACAAATACCCATCAAGCAGTACTTC.

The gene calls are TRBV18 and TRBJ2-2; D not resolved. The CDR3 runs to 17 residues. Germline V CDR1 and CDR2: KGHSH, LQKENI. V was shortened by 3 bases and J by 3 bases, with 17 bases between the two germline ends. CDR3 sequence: CASSPSKGFYDTGELFF. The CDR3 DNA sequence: TGTGCCAGCTCACCGTCGAAGGGTTTTTATGACACCGGGGAGCTGTTTTTT.

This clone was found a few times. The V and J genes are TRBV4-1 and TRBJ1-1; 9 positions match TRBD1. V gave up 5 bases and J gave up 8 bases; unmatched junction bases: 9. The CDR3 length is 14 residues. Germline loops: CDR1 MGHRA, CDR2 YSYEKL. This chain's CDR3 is CASSSTGGYSEAFF. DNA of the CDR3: TGCGCCAGCAGCTCGACAGGGGGTTACTCGGAAGCTTTCTTT.

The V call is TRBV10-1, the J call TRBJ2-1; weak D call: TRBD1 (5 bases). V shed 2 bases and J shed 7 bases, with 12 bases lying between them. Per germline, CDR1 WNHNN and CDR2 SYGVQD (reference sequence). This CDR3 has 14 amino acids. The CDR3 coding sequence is TGCGCCAGCAGTGAGGCAGGGAAGAATAATGAGCAGTTCTTC. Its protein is CASSEAGKNNEQFF.

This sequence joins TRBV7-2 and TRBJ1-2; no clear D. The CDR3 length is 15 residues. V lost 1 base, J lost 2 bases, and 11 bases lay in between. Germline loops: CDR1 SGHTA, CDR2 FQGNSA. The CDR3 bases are TGTGCCAGCAGCTTAGGTTTCAGGATCAACTATGGCTACACCTTC. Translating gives CASSLGFRINYGYTF.

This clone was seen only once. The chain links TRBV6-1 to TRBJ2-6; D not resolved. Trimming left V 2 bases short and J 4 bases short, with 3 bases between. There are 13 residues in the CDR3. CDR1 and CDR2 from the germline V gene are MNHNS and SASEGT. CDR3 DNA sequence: TGTGCCAGCAGTGAATCCGGGGCCAACGTCCTGACTTTC. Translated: CASSESGANVLTF.

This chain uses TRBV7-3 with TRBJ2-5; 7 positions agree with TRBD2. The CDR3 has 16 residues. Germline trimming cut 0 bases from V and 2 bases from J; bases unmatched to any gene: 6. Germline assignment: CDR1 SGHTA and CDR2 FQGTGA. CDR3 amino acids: CASSLTGGIAQETQYF. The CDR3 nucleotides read TGTGCCAGCAGCTTAACGGGGGGGATAGCACAAGAGACCCAGTACTTC.

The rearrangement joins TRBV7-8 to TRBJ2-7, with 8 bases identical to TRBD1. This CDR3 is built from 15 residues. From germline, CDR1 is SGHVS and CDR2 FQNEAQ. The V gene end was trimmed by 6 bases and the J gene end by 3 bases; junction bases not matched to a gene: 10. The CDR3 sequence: CASSHDRGGGYEQYF. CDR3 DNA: TGTGCCAGCAGTCACGACAGGGGAGGTGGCTACGAGCAGTACTTC.

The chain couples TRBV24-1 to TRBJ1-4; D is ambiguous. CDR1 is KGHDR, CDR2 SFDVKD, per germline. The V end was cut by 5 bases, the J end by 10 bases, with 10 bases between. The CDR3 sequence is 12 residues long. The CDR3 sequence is CATSAAMGKLFF. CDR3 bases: TGTGCCACCAGTGCCGCGATGGGAAAACTGTTTTTT.

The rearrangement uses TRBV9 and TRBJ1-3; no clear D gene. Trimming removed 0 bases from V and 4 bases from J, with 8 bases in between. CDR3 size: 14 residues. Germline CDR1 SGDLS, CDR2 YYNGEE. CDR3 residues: CASSVDGEGNTIYF. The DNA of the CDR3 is TGTGCCAGCAGCGTAGATGGAGAGGGAAACACCATATATTTT.

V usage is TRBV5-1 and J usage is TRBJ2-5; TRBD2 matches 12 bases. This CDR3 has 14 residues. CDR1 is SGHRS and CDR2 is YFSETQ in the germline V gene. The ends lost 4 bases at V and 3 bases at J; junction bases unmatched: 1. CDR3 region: CASSRTSGEETQYF. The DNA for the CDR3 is TGCGCCAGCAGCCGGACTAGCGGGGAAGAGACCCAGTACTTC.

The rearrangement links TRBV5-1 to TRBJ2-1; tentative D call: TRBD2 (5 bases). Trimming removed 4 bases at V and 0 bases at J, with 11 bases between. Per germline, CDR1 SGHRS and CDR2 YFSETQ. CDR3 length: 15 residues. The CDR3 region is CASSPEAASYNEQFF. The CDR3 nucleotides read TGCGCCAGCAGCCCGGAAGCGGCCTCCTACAATGAGCAGTTCTTC.

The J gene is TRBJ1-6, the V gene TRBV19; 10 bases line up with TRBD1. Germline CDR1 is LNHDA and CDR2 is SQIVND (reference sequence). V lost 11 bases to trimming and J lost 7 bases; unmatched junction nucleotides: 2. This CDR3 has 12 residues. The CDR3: CAGGQGNSPLHF. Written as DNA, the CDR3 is TGTGCCGGGGGACAGGGGAATTCACCCCTCCACTTT.

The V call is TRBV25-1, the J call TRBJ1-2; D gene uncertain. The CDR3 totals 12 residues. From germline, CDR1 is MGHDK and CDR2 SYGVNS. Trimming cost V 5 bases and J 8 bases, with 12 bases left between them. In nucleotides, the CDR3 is TGTGCCAGCAGTTTCGGCGGGTGGGGCTACACCTTC. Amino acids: CASSFGGWGYTF.

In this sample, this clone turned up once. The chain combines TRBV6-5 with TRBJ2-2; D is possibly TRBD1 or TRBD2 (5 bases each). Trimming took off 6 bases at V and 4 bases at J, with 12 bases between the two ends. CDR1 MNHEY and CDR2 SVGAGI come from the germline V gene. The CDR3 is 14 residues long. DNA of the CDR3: TGTGCCAGCAGGGTCCCAGGGACCACCGGGGAGCTGTTTTTT. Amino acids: CASRVPGTTGELFF.

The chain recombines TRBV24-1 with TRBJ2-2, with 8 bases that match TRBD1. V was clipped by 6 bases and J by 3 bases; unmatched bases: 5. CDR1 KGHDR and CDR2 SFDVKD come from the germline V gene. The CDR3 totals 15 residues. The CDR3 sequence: CATSPGTGYTGELFF. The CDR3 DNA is TGTGCCACCAGTCCCGGGACAGGATACACCGGGGAGCTGTTTTTT.

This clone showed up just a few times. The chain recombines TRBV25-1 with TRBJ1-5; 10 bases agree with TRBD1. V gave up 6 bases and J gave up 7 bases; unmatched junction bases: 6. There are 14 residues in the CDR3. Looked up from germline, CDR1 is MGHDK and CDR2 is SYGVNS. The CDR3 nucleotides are TGTGCCAGCAGCTCGGGACAGGGGATGCAGCCCCAGCATTTT. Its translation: CASSSGQGMQPQHF.